The clone carrying this TCR beta chain was observed once. The data were taken from a study of blood T cell repertoires in COVID-19. The wider study: The cDNA or gDNA used as material had been derived from T cells, B-cell-depleted T cells, or PBMCs.

Per germline, CDR1 MDHEN and CDR2 SYDVKM. This CDR3 is built from 15 residues. Trimming took 5 bases from V and 3 from J; bases not matched to a gene: 7. Per the authors' pipeline: For nucleated cells, counts were estimated from reference gene primer amplification. TCRdb's copy holds only in-frame clones and misses some; the assay was immunoSEQ multiplex PCR. V and J calls plus clone size are reproduced from that table; the DNA served to infer D and trimming. The sample consists of approximately 230,000 clones, 70% to 90% of them appearing once. This rearrangement joins TRBV28 to TRBJ1-5, with 7 bases matching TRBD1. The material sequenced was peripheral blood. This receptor was identified in a man younger than 35 with active or convalescent COVID-19. In DNA, the CDR3 is TGTGCCAGCAGTATCGCGACAGGGTACAATCAGCCCCAGCATTTT. Residues: CASSIATGYNQPQHF.